The clone carrying this TCR beta chain was seen more than once but under ten times. Its antigen is unknown. The data belong to a study of beta chain features in type 1 diabetes. Whole-study context: Regarding age, gender and cell yields, patients proved similar to healthy donors. Across every sample, 107,917,701 sorted cells were examined in total. General study points: Type 1 diabetes patients showed fewer insertions and more deletions at VDJ junctions. Shortening of TCRB CDR3s, moderate but significant, appeared in all four CD4+ subsets of Type 1 diabetes patients.

Expressed TCRB transcripts were sequenced because the entire RNA isolate underwent reverse transcription. Sequencing was performed with immunoSEQ multiplex PCR; in TCRdb, only in-frame clones are kept and a portion is missing. The sample includes some 150,000 clones, 11% seen only once; the top ten take about 2%. The sample taken for sequencing was central memory CD4+ T cells from blood. This sequence was found in a man aged 18-30 years in good health.

CDR3 in amino acids: CSPGGKETQYF. CDR3 bases: TGCAGTCCGGGGGGCAAGGAGACCCAGTACTTC. V gene TRBV20-1 combines with J gene TRBJ2-5; tentatively, D is TRBD2 (7 bases). The CDR3 has 11 amino acids. The germline V gene encodes CDR1 DFQATT and CDR2 SNEGSKA (reference sequence). The V gene lost 8 bases and the J gene lost 5 bases, with 12 bases spanning the gap.